The 14 T cell receptor beta chains reported below all come from one sample, sequenced in a study of T-cell reconstitution after alpha-beta-depleted transplantation in children. Unique molecular identifiers were incorporated into the prepared TCRbeta library. Each CDR3 protein gets one entry after TCRdb re-called the PCR reads with MiXCR. The data hold roughly 790,000 distinct CDR3 sequences, with around 17% observed a single time. Sequences were derived from PBMCs, mostly from graft donor cells, sampled 360 days after TCRalphabeta/CD19-depleted stem cell transplant. The receptors originated from a male patient younger than 18 who had a stem cell transplant for acute lymphoblastic leukemia, so the T cells may come from the graft donor.

This clonotype was observed at least ten times. V gene TRBV7-2 combines with J gene TRBJ2-2; 7 bases line up with TRBD1. CDR1 and CDR2 from the germline V gene are SGHTA and FQGNSA. V lost 4 bases, J lost 1 base, and 3 bases stayed unmatched. This CDR3 has 15 amino acids. The DNA for the CDR3 is TGTGCCAGCAGCTACGGACAGGTGAACACCGGGGAGCTGTTTTTT. It specifies CASSYGQVNTGELFF.

The genes are TRBV20-1 and TRBJ2-1; TRBD2 aligns across 7 bases. Germline assignment: CDR1 DFQATT and CDR2 SNEGSKA (reference sequence). The CDR3 extends over 15 amino acids. V was clipped by 1 base and J by 9 bases; unmatched bases: 12. CDR3 sequence: CSARGAVGGRGEQFF. CDR3 bases: TGCAGTGCTAGAGGAGCGGTGGGAGGGAGAGGTGAGCAGTTCTTC.

This clonotype was found a few times. This rearrangement joins TRBV9 to TRBJ2-1; 11 nucleotides match TRBD2. The CDR3 sequence is 15 residues long. With 2 bases clipped from V and 9 bases from J, the junction kept 7 bases outside the gene matches. Per germline, CDR1 SGDLS and CDR2 YYNGEE. This chain's CDR3 is CASSVGVGTSGEQFF. In DNA, the CDR3 is TGTGCCAGCAGCGTGGGGGTTGGGACTAGCGGTGAGCAGTTCTTC.

The chain is built from TRBV10-2 and TRBJ1-2; the D is unclear. The germline gives CDR1 WSHSY, CDR2 SAAADI. The CDR3 has 15 amino acids. The V end was cut by 7 bases, the J end by 0 bases, with 15 bases between. The CDR3 DNA sequence: TGCGCCAGCACATTAACAGTTAGAGCTAACTATGGCTACACCTTC. The encoded protein is CASTLTVRANYGYTF.

The chain uses TRBV9 and TRBJ2-6, with 10 bases fitting TRBD1. The junction had 6 bases not matched to a gene; V was cut back by 0 bases and J by 0 bases. The germline CDR1 and CDR2 sequences are SGDLS and YYNGEE. CDR3 length: 19 residues. The CDR3: CASSVDGGQGLSGANVLTF. In nucleotides, the CDR3 is TGTGCCAGCAGCGTAGACGGGGGACAGGGGCTCTCTGGGGCCAACGTCCTGACTTTC.

The genes are TRBV28 and TRBJ2-3; 8 bases map to TRBD2. The CDR3 is made up of 17 amino acids. Trimming removed 6 bases from V and 4 bases from J; junction bases left unmatched: 15. In germline, CDR1 is MDHEN, CDR2 SYDVKM. CDR3 in DNA: TGTGCCAGCAGCCCAAATTGGTTATCGGGGGGGGCAGATACGCAGTATTTT. It encodes CASSPNWLSGGADTQYF.

The gene calls are TRBV24-1 and TRBJ2-2, with D perhaps TRBD2 (6 bases). Between the trimmed V and J ends, which lost 2 bases and 2 bases, there was a span of 11 bases. The CDR3 length is 16 residues. From germline, CDR1 is KGHDR and CDR2 SFDVKD. This CDR3 reads CATSDSLEGNTGELFF. In DNA, the CDR3 is TGTGCCACCAGTGATTCGTTGGAGGGTAACACCGGGGAGCTGTTTTTT.

This clonotype showed up just a few times. The V gene is TRBV12-3 or TRBV12-4, the J gene TRBJ2-1; no definite D call. Trimming took 7 bases from V and 8 from J, leaving 9 bases between them. There are 11 residues in the CDR3. The CDR3 DNA follows: TGTGCCAGCACCAGTTTAGATGAGCAGTTCTTC. Translation gives CASTSLDEQFF.

V and J are TRBV28 and TRBJ2-2; TRBD2 agrees at 9 bases. With V trimmed by 6 bases and J by 2 bases, 10 bases remained unmatched. The CDR3 is made up of 17 amino acids. From germline, CDR1 is MDHEN and CDR2 SYDVKM. Written as DNA, the CDR3 is TGTGCCAGCAGAGCCAAAGGACTAGCGAAAAACACCGGGGAGCTGTTTTTT. It yields the protein CASRAKGLAKNTGELFF.

The chain links TRBV7-3 to TRBJ2-4, with TRBD2 identical over 9 bases. The CDR3 spans 14 residues. V shed 4 bases and J 6 bases; nucleotides not matched to a gene: 4. Looked up from germline, CDR1 is SGHTA and CDR2 is FQGTGA. For the CDR3, the DNA is TGTGCCAGCAGCTCTGGACTAGCGAGAAACATTCAGTACTTC. Amino acids: CASSSGLARNIQYF.

This clonotype was detected a few times. This sequence joins TRBV19 and TRBJ2-1; TRBD2 aligns across 8 bases. Germline V gene lookup returns CDR1 LNHDA and CDR2 SQIVND (reference sequence). This CDR3 region has 19 residues. The junction had 18 bases not matched to a gene; V was cut back by 3 bases and J by 5 bases. CDR3 protein: CASSIQRMLAGGLNNEQFF. The CDR3 nucleotides read TGTGCCAGTAGTATCCAGAGGATGCTGGCGGGAGGCCTAAACAATGAGCAGTTCTTC. The whole variable domain, remainder taken from reference TRBV19 and TRBJ2-1, is DGGITQSPKYLFRKEGQNVTLSCEQNLNHDAMYWYRQDPGQGLRLIYYSQIVNDFQKGDIAEGYSVSREKKESFPLTVTSAQKNPTAFYLCASSIQRMLAGGLNNEQFFGPGTRLTVL.

This clonotype has a handful of counts. The chain couples TRBV5-1 to TRBJ2-7; tentatively, D is TRBD2 (6 bases). The CDR3 is 14 amino acids. V lost 3 bases and J 5 bases, leaving 15 bases between the germline ends. Germline CDR1 and CDR2: SGHRS and YFSETQ. The CDR3 protein is CASSSRRAVDEQYF. The CDR3 coding sequence is TGCGCCAGCAGCTCCAGGAGGGCAGTCGACGAGCAGTACTTC.

The chain is built from TRBV6-5 and TRBJ2-3; 9 bases line up with TRBD2. This CDR3 is built from 15 residues. With 1 base clipped from V and 5 bases from J, the junction kept 4 bases outside the gene matches. Germline CDR1 MNHEY, CDR2 SVGAGI. Here the CDR3 DNA reads TGTGCCAGCAGTTACTATTGGACTAGCGAAGATACGCAGTATTTT. As protein: CASSYYWTSEDTQYF.

In its sample, this clonotype was seen many times. The V gene is TRBV12-3 or TRBV12-4, the J gene TRBJ2-2; D perhaps matches TRBD2 (6 bases). V lost 1 base to trimming and J lost 4 bases, with 19 bases between them. The CDR3 spans 18 residues. The CDR3 loop reads CASSLGAGGPSGTGELFF. In DNA form, the CDR3 reads TGTGCCAGCAGTTTAGGGGCAGGAGGGCCCTCGGGCACCGGGGAGCTGTTTTTT.